The 15 T cell receptor beta chains below were found in one sample sequenced in a study of CD8+ T cells in alopecia areata. Investigators isolated RNA and reverse transcribed it into cDNA to act as the sequencing template. Sequencing used immunoSEQ multiplex PCR; TCRdb keeps in-frame clones, though not all of them. The table lists under 130,000 clones, around 60% of them singletons. Specimen: CD4+ T cells sorted from blood. These receptors came from a human donor in good health.

The chain employs TRBV29-1 and TRBJ2-7; a possible D gene is TRBD2 (6 bases). CDR3 size: 14 residues. CDR1 is SQVTM and CDR2 is ANQGSEA in the germline V gene. V was cut by 4 bases and J by 4 bases, with 17 bases left in between. This CDR3 is CSVAALGGEYEQYF. CDR3 nucleotide sequence: TGCAGCGTTGCCGCCCTAGGAGGGGAATACGAGCAGTACTTC.

This clone was counted once. V usage is TRBV25-1 and J usage is TRBJ2-7, with D possibly being TRBD1 (6 bases). In germline, CDR1 is MGHDK, CDR2 SYGVNS. Trimming removed 2 bases from V and 0 bases from J, with 11 bases in between. There are 15 residues in the CDR3. The CDR3 loop is CASSERDRYSYEQYF. Here the CDR3 DNA reads TGTGCCAGCAGTGAAAGAGACAGGTACTCCTACGAGCAGTACTTC.

The CDR3 bases are TGCGCCAGCAGCAAGCGACAGGGTGCAGATACGCAGTATTTT. Amino acid sequence: CASSKRQGADTQYF. V and J are TRBV5-1 and TRBJ2-3, with 7 bases aligning to TRBD1. The CDR3 spans 14 residues. Unmatched junction bases numbered 6, after V lost 4 bases and J lost 4 bases. The V gene's germline CDR1 is SGHRS and CDR2 YFSETQ.

V is TRBV5-4 and J is TRBJ2-7, with 10 bases that match TRBD1. This CDR3 has 16 residues. Germline V gene data show CDR1 as SGHNT and CDR2 as YYREEE (reference sequence). Trimming at V came to 4 bases and at J to 1 base, leaving 8 bases not matched to a gene. CDR3 sequence: CASSARQGALSYEQYF. CDR3 in DNA: TGTGCCAGCAGCGCGAGACAGGGGGCCCTTTCCTACGAGCAGTACTTC.

This clone was observed a handful of times. The chain links TRBV30 to TRBJ1-2, with a possible D match to TRBD1 (5 bases). Germline CDR1 reads GTSNPN; CDR2 reads SVGIG (reference sequence). Trimming shortened V by 4 bases and J by 4 bases, and 7 bases separated the two germline ends. CDR3 size: 11 residues. CDR3 amino acids: CAWTGFYGYTF. CDR3 in DNA: TGTGCCTGGACAGGGTTCTATGGCTACACCTTC.

This chain links TRBV29-1 with TRBJ1-1; D is unresolved. In germline, CDR1 is SQVTM, CDR2 ANQGSEA. The CDR3 is 13 residues long. Trimming pared 7 bases from V and 0 bases from J, leaving 12 bases between. The CDR3 region has the DNA TGCAGCGCCCAACGAAGGCTGAACACTGAAGCTTTCTTT. As protein: CSAQRRLNTEAFF.

The chain is built from TRBV30 and TRBJ2-7, with 9 bases aligning to TRBD1. Germline CDR1 and CDR2: GTSNPN and SVGIG (reference sequence). V shed 0 bases, J shed 4 bases, and the junction held 1 base outside the gene matches. The CDR3 is 13 residues long. The CDR3: CAWSVQGAYEQYF. DNA for the CDR3: TGTGCCTGGAGTGTACAGGGGGCGTACGAGCAGTACTTC.

CDR3 DNA sequence: TGTGCCAGCAGGAACGTGGAGAATTCACCCCTCCACTTT. Translation gives CASRNVENSPLHF. The chain links TRBV27 to TRBJ1-6; D gene unclear. CDR3 length: 13 residues. Germline CDR1 and CDR2: MNHEY and SMNVEV (reference sequence). Trimming stripped 6 bases from V and 7 bases from J, with 10 bases between.

CDR3 in DNA: TGTGCCACCAGCAGAGTTCGGATTAACACCGGGGAGCTGTTTTTT. This encodes CATSRVRINTGELFF. The rearrangement joins TRBV15 to TRBJ2-2; D is uncertain. Trimming left V 1 base short and J 2 bases short, with 8 bases between. The CDR3 has 15 amino acids. The germline V gene has CDR1 LNHNV and CDR2 YYDKDF (reference sequence). Full variable domain (remainder filled in from reference TRBV15 and TRBJ2-2): DAMVIQNPRYQVTQFGKPVTLSCSQTLNHNVMYWYQQKSSQAPKLLFHYYDKDFNNEADTPDNFQSRRPNTSFCFLDIRSPGLGDTAMYLCATSRVRINTGELFFGEGSRLTVL.

This chain connects TRBV30 to TRBJ1-1, with D perhaps TRBD1 (5 bases). The CDR3 runs 16 residues. Germline lookup yields CDR1 GTSNPN and CDR2 SVGIG (reference sequence). Trimming cost V 4 bases and J 1 base, with 19 bases left between them. This CDR3 is CAWNPSLTGQNTEAFF. CDR3 nucleotide sequence: TGTGCCTGGAATCCCTCCCTAACCGGACAGAACACTGAAGCTTTCTTT.

The chain carries TRBV5-1 and TRBJ2-2; TRBD2 matches 10 bases. This CDR3 region has 18 residues. V lost 0 bases, J lost 0 bases, and 5 bases stayed unmatched. The germline V gene encodes CDR1 SGHRS and CDR2 YFSETQ. The CDR3 sequence: CASSLVPSGGANTGELFF. CDR3 in DNA: TGCGCCAGCAGCTTGGTTCCTAGCGGGGGAGCGAACACCGGGGAGCTGTTTTTT.

The rearrangement links TRBV5-6 to TRBJ2-1, with D hard to call. V was cut by 1 base and J by 4 bases, with 12 bases left in between. This CDR3 has 15 amino acids. Germline loops: CDR1 SGHDT, CDR2 YYEEEE. CDR3 in DNA: TGTGCCAGCAGCTTGTCTTCGCAGGTATACAATGAGCAGTTCTTC. Protein: CASSLSSQVYNEQFF.

CDR3 loop: CATSSVGRSGEKLFF. The CDR3 nucleotides are TGTGCCACCAGCAGCGTTGGCAGGTCGGGTGAAAAACTGTTTTTT. The chain employs TRBV15 and TRBJ1-4; no reliable D call. This CDR3 region has 15 residues. CDR1 and CDR2 from the germline V gene are LNHNV and YYDKDF (reference sequence). Between the trimmed V and J ends, which lost 3 bases and 7 bases, there was a span of 15 bases.

The chain employs TRBV11-2 and TRBJ2-5; 11 nucleotides line up with TRBD2. The germline V gene encodes CDR1 SGHAT and CDR2 FQNNGV. With V trimmed by 5 bases and J by 5 bases, 7 bases remained unmatched. The CDR3 loop spans 15 amino acids. CDR3 nucleotide sequence: TGTGCCAGCAGCCCGAAAAGGACTAGCGGGGAGACCCAGTACTTC. Its protein is CASSPKRTSGETQYF.

The V call is TRBV4-1, the J call TRBJ2-4; 8 bases are a match to TRBD1. The germline V gene encodes CDR1 MGHRA and CDR2 YSYEKL. The CDR3 runs to 17 residues. Trimming took 2 bases from V and 0 from J; bases not matched to a gene: 6. The CDR3 loop reads CASSQTDRAGAKNIQYF. The CDR3 DNA follows: TGCGCCAGCAGCCAAACGGACAGGGCGGGAGCCAAAAACATTCAGTACTTC.